A single sample is the source of the 2 T cell receptor beta chains below, sequenced in a study of OX40 agonist ivuxolimab in advanced cancers. The repertoire was sequenced with immunoSEQ multiplex PCR; TCRdb's copy has only in-frame clones and lacks some. The sample shows some 52,000 clones, 75% to 90% of them seen only once. Source: CD4+ or CD8+ T cells sorted from blood, taken in a trial of the OX40 agonist ivuxolimab. These receptors were taken from an adult with an advanced solid tumor such as melanoma, head and neck, liver or kidney cancer.

The gene calls are TRBV5-1 and TRBJ1-2, with 10 bases fitting TRBD1. The J segment lost 4 bases and the V segment lost 0 bases, leaving 0 bases of the junction unmatched. The germline CDR1 and CDR2 sequences are SGHRS and YFSETQ. The CDR3 has 14 residues. Here the CDR3 reads CASSLGQGAYGYTF. CDR3 DNA sequence: TGCGCCAGCAGCTTGGGACAGGGGGCCTATGGCTACACCTTC.

This chain uses TRBV14 with TRBJ2-7; D gene ambiguous. The germline V gene has CDR1 SGHDN and CDR2 FVKESK. Trimming cost V 1 base and J 0 bases, with 10 bases left between them. The CDR3 runs 15 residues. The CDR3 region has the DNA TGTGCCAGCAGCCAAGTCTTCGGTCTCTCCTACGAGCAGTACTTC. Its protein product is CASSQVFGLSYEQYF.